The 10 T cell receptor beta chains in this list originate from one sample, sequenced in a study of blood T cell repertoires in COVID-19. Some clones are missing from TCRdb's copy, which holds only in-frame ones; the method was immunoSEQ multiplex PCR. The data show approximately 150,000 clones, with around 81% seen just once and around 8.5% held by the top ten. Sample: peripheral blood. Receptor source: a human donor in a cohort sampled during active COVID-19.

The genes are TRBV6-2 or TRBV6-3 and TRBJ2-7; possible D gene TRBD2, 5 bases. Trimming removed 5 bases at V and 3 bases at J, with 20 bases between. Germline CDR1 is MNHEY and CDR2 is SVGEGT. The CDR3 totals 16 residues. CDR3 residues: CASSSSFGLRYYEQYF. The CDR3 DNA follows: TGTGCCAGCAGTAGTTCCTTTGGACTCCGATACTACGAGCAGTACTTC.

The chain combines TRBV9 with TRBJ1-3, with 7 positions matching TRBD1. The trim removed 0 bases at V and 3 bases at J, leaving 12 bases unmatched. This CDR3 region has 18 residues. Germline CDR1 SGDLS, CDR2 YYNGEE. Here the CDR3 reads CASSVELPGQRDGNTIYF. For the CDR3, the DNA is TGTGCCAGCAGCGTAGAGTTGCCGGGACAGAGGGATGGAAACACCATATATTTT. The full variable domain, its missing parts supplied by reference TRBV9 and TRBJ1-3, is DSGVTQTPKHLITATGQRVTLRCSPRSGDLSVYWYQQSLDQGLQFLIQYYNGEERAKGNILERFSAQQFPDLHSELNLSSLELGDSALYFCASSVELPGQRDGNTIYFGEGSWLTVV.

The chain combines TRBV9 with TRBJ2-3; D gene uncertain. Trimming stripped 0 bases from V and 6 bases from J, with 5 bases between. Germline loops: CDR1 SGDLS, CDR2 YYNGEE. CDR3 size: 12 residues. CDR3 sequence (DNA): TGTGCCAGCAGCGTAGCGTCGGATACGCAGTATTTT. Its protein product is CASSVASDTQYF.

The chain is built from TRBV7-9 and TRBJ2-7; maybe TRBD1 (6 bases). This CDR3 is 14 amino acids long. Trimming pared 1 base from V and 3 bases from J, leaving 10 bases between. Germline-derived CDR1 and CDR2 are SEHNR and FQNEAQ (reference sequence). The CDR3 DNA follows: TGTGCCAGCAGCTTAGGAAAACAGGGCTACGAGCAGTACTTC. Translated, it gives CASSLGKQGYEQYF.

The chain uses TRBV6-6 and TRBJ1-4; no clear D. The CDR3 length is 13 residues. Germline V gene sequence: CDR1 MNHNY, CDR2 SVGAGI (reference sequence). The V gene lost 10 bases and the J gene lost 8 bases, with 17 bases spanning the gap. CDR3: CATSLALWEKLFF. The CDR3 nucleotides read TGTGCCACCTCCTTAGCGCTCTGGGAAAAACTGTTTTTT.

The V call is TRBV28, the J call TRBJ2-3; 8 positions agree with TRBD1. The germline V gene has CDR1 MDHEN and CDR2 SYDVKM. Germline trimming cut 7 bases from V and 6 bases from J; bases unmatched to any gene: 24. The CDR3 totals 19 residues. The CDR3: CASTKPTGYGTGLGDTQYF. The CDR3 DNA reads TGTGCCAGCACCAAGCCCACGGGCTACGGGACAGGTCTCGGGGATACGCAGTATTTT.

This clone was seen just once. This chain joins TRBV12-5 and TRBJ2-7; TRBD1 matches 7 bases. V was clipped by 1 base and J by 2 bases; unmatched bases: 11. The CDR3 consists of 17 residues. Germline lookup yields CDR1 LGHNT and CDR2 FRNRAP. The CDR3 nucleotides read TGTGCTAGTGGTTTGGGAATAACCGGGACAGTGCCCTACGAGCAGTACTTC. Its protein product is CASGLGITGTVPYEQYF.

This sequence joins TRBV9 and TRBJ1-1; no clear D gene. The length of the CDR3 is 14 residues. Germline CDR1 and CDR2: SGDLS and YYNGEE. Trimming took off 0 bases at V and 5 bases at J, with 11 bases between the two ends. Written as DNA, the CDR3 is TGTGCCAGCAGCGTAGGGGTCAGGCTAACTGAAGCTTTCTTT. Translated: CASSVGVRLTEAFF.

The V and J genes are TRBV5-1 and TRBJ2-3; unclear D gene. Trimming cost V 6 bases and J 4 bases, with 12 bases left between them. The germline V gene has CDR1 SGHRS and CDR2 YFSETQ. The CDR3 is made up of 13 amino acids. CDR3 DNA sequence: TGCGCCAGCAAGCTTTCCGCGGCAGATACGCAGTATTTT. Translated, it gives CASKLSAADTQYF.

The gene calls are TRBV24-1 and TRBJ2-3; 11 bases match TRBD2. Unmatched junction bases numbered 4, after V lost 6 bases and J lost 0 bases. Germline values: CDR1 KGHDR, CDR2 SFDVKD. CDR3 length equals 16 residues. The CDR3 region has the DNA TGTGCCACCAGTTTGGGACTAGCGGAAAGCACAGATACGCAGTATTTT. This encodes CATSLGLAESTDTQYF.